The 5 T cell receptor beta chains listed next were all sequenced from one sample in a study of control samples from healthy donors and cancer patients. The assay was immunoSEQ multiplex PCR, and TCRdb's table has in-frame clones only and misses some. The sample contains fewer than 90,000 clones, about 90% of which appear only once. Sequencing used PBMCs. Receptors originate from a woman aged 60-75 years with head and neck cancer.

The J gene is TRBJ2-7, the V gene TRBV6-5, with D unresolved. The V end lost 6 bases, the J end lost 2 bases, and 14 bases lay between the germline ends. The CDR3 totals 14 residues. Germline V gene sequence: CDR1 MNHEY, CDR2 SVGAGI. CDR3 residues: CASSLALGPYEQYF. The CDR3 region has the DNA TGTGCCAGCAGCTTGGCCCTCGGACCCTACGAGCAGTACTTC.

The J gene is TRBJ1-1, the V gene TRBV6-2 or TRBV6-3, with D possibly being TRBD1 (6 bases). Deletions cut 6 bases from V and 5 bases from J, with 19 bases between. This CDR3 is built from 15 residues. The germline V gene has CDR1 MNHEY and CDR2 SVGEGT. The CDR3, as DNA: TGTGCCAGCAGCAGGGGCCCCCTGGACCAGACTGAAGCTTTCTTT. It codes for CASSRGPLDQTEAFF.

The CDR3 here is CASSYSGQGAREQYF. The CDR3 region has the DNA TGTGCCAGCAGTTACTCGGGACAGGGGGCCAGGGAGCAGTACTTC. The V call is TRBV6-6, the J call TRBJ2-7, with 12 bases that match TRBD1. Looked up from germline, CDR1 is MNHNY and CDR2 is SVGAGI (reference sequence). Trimming took 0 bases from V and 7 from J; bases not matched to a gene: 4. This CDR3 contains 15 residues.

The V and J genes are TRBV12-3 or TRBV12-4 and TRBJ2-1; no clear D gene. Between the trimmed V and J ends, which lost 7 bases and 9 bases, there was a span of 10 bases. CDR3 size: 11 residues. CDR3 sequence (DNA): TGTGCCAGCAAGGCCACGGGTGAGCAGTTCTTC. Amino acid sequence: CASKATGEQFF.

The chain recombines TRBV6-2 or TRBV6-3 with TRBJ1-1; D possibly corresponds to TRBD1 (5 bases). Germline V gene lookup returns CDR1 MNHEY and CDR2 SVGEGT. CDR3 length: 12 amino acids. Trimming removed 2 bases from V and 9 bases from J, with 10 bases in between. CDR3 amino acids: CASSYQGLQAFF. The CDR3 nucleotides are TGTGCCAGCAGTTACCAGGGCCTACAAGCTTTCTTT.